Listed below are T cell receptor beta chains from one sample, sequenced in a study of T-cell reconstitution after alpha-beta-depleted transplantation in children. TCRdb passed the PCR reads through MiXCR, listing each CDR3 protein once. The data hold 90,000 to 130,000 distinct CDR3 sequences, with about 9.4% observed a single time. The source material was PBMCs, sampled before TCRalphabeta/CD19-depleted stem cell transplant. Receptor source: a boy aged 2 to 10 with acute lymphoblastic leukemia, due to receive a stem cell transplant. CDR3s include the opening cysteine and the closing phenylalanine or tryptophan. D genes are given only for firm matches. Where a row states a size, it is once, few, many or the class of an expanded clone; other rows omit it.

NA	TRBJ2-3	TRBV19	few	CASKLGTGTDTQYF	TGTGCCAGTAAGCTGGGGACGGGCACAGATACGCAGTATTTT
NA	TRBJ2-1	TRBV12-3/TRBV12-4	many	CASSPGQKMGNEQFF	TGTGCCAGCAGTCCTGGGCAAAAGATGGGCAATGAGCAGTTCTTC
NA	TRBJ2-4	TRBV12-3/TRBV12-4	NA	CASSPRTRGDIQYF	TGTGCCAGCAGTCCCCGAACTAGGGGAGACATTCAGTACTTC
NA	TRBJ2-1	TRBV30	few	CAWSVLPGDEQFF	TGTGCCTGGAGTGTACTCCCAGGGGATGAGCAGTTCTTC
NA	TRBJ1-5	TRBV5-1	many	CASSVSGHWGEPQHF	TGCGCCAGCAGCGTGTCGGGACATTGGGGGGAGCCCCAGCATTTT
TRBD1	TRBJ2-4	TRBV3-1	NA	CASTLRQGPNIQYF	TGTGCCAGCACCCTTCGACAGGGGCCAAACATTCAGTACTTC
TRBD2	TRBJ2-2	TRBV28	NA	CASSLVTSGTGELFF	TGTGCCAGCAGTTTAGTCACTAGCGGGACCGGGGAGCTGTTTTTT
NA	TRBJ1-6	TRBV6-5	NA	CASSYSLGGSYNSPLHF	TGTGCCAGCAGTTACTCGTTAGGGGGCTCCTATAATTCACCCCTCCACTTT
NA	TRBJ2-2	TRBV5-1	many	CASSLDSGTGGTGELFF	TGCGCCAGCAGCTTGGACTCCGGGACCGGAGGGACCGGGGAGCTGTTTTTT
TRBD2	TRBJ2-7	TRBV11-2	many	CASSYGLAGVGEQYF	TGTGCCAGCAGCTATGGACTAGCGGGAGTGGGCGAGCAGTACTTC
NA	TRBJ2-5	TRBV18	few	CASSPRQVQETQYF	TGTGCCAGCTCACCTCGACAGGTACAAGAGACCCAGTACTTC
NA	TRBJ1-1	TRBV6-1	NA	CASSGLTITEAFF	TGTGCCAGCAGTGGTCTGACAATCACTGAAGCTTTCTTT
TRBD1	TRBJ1-1	TRBV11-2	few	CASSLVGSKTGGDWTEAFF	TGTGCCAGCAGCTTAGTTGGATCCAAGACAGGGGGCGATTGGACTGAAGCTTTCTTT
TRBD2	TRBJ2-7	TRBV7-8	NA	CASSLELAGNPYEQYF	TGTGCCAGCAGCTTAGAGCTAGCGGGAAACCCCTACGAGCAGTACTTC
NA	TRBJ1-1	TRBV5-1	NA	CASSSLLGTEAFF	TGCGCCAGCAGCTCCCTATTGGGCACTGAAGCTTTCTTT
TRBD1	TRBJ2-7	TRBV6-1	few	CASRTGTGSTYEQYF	TGTGCCAGCAGAACCGGGACAGGGTCGACCTACGAGCAGTACTTC
NA	TRBJ2-1	TRBV9	many	CASSVGVSGYNEQFF	TGTGCCAGCAGCGTAGGGGTTAGCGGATACAATGAGCAGTTCTTC
TRBD1	TRBJ1-1	TRBV29-1	few	CSVALTGGVGMNTEAFF	TGCAGCGTTGCCCTGACAGGGGGGGTTGGCATGAACACTGAAGCTTTCTTT
NA	TRBJ2-7	TRBV7-2	many	CASSQDASSYEQYF	TGTGCCAGCAGCCAGGACGCAAGCTCCTACGAGCAGTACTTC
TRBD2	TRBJ2-1	TRBV3-1	NA	CASSQERTSGSIGEQFF	TGTGCCAGCAGCCAAGAGCGGACTAGCGGGAGTATAGGTGAGCAGTTCTTC
NA	TRBJ2-3	TRBV7-3	many	CASSRGDTQYF	TGTGCCAGCAGCCGCGGAGATACGCAGTATTTT
NA	TRBJ2-2	TRBV27	NA	CASSLNLRGLGTGELFF	TGTGCCAGCAGTTTAAACTTAAGGGGCCTTGGGACCGGGGAGCTGTTTTTT
NA	TRBJ2-3	TRBV2	NA	CASSENGTPMDTQYF	TGTGCCAGCAGTGAAAACGGGACTCCTATGGATACGCAGTATTTT
NA	TRBJ2-3	TRBV18	few	CASSPQGNTQYF	TGTGCCAGCTCACCACAGGGTAATACGCAGTATTTT
TRBD1	TRBJ2-7	TRBV5-1	many	CASSEDDRGLYEQYF	TGCGCCAGCAGCGAGGACGACAGGGGGCTATACGAGCAGTACTTC
NA	TRBJ2-1	TRBV18	NA	CASSPTGKDEQFF	TGTGCCAGCTCACCGACTGGAAAGGATGAGCAGTTCTTC
TRBD2	TRBJ2-3	TRBV4-1	many	CASSQATSVTDTQYF	TGCGCCAGCAGCCAAGCGACTAGCGTTACAGATACGCAGTATTTT
TRBD1	TRBJ2-5	TRBV12-3/TRBV12-4	few	CASQNHHGTAQETQYF	TGTGCCAGCCAAAATCACCACGGGACAGCTCAAGAGACCCAGTACTTC
NA	TRBJ2-3	TRBV7-9	NA	CASSTRQPSTDTQYF	TGTGCCAGCAGCACTAGACAACCAAGCACAGATACGCAGTATTTT
NA	TRBJ2-3	TRBV13	few	CASSYYTDTQYF	TGTGCCAGCAGCTACTACACAGATACGCAGTATTTT
NA	TRBJ2-7	TRBV5-6	NA	CASSLPPYEQYF	TGTGCCAGCAGCCTCCCCCCCTACGAGCAGTACTTC
NA	TRBJ2-3	TRBV7-3	many	CASSLQGFDTQYF	TGTGCCAGCAGCTTACAGGGGTTCGATACGCAGTATTTT
NA	TRBJ2-5	TRBV18	few	CASSPKRETQYF	TGTGCCAGCTCACCCAAGCGAGAGACCCAGTACTTC
NA	TRBJ2-4	TRBV28	few	CASSCEDF	TGTGCCAGCAGTTGTGAGGACTTC
TRBD1	TRBJ2-3	TRBV6-5	many	CASRNRGLGTDTQYF	TGTGCCAGCAGAAACAGGGGGCTCGGCACAGATACGCAGTATTTT